Detailed here is one T cell receptor (beta chain). Its target antigen remains unknown. Base qualities are not provided; no much larger clone lies one nucleotide away. V lost 7 bases and J lost 0 bases; the stretch between them is 10 bases long. CDR3 length: 14 amino acids, cysteine to phenylalanine. The DNA shown is the 42-base CDR3, in frame from base 1. The germline V gene (reference sequence) yields MNHNY for CDR1 and SVGAGI for CDR2. This sample was included in a study of long-term antiretroviral therapy in people with HIV (dated by TCRdb to between 2021 and 2022). For context, the study as a whole: The earliest samples were collected roughly a decade before the 2015 WHO recommendation for immediate ART, at a time when ART was usually postponed until CD4 counts fell. Whether ART initiation and durable HIV suppression were associated with changes in peripheral blood TRB repertoire composition and diversity was tested in a retrospective serial study. A total of roughly 180 cryopreserved PBMC samples were contributed to the cohort by 30 adults with confirmed HIV infection, with samples collected serially over a mean of approximately six years (range 1-12). Among the 25 to 35 participants with HIV, about 11 were female. No cross-contamination during QIAcube processing was shown when test extractions of a monoclonal T-cell line were performed alongside about 33 polyclonal samples.

The immunoSEQ hsTCRB v3.0 assay was used at survey level resolution to sequence the TRB variable region. TRB sequencing targeted a depth of 40,000-50,000 T-cell genomes per sample. Pooled TRB libraries were sequenced on an Illumina MiSeq with a v3 150-cycle kit. The source study handled its data this way. Repertoire analysis ran in R within a reproducible Nextflow workflow covering QC, data transformation and analysis. LymphoSeq2, an R package for exploring AIRR-Seq data, was used to implement the custom analyses. A few samples that produced fewer than 5000 total TRB sequences were removed, so fewer than 200 HIV repertoires were analyzed. Among the 188 retained HIV repertoires, some 57 were collected before ART initiation and approximately 130 were collected after ART initiation. Repertoires were downsampled to 5000 TRB nucleotide sequences, and summary statistics were averaged over 100 downsampling iterations. Only TRB sequences with CDR3 regions of at least seven amino acids were retained for analysis. Two measures captured diversity: a Shannon entropy-derived clonality score and the Gini coefficient. In repertoire networks, the top 5000 CDR3 amino acid sequences were linked whenever an edit distance of one separated two sequences. Antigen specificity groups and MHC restriction were predicted for TRB CDR3 amino acid sequences with GLIPH2. To flag known CMV, EBV, HIV or tissue antigen associations, CDR3 amino acid sequences were matched against VDJdb and McPAS-TCR. Pre-ART, post-ART and control groups were compared with Wilcoxon signed-rank tests and Holm-Bonferroni correction. TCRdb holds this immuneACCESS table with in-frame rearrangements only. Some clones are missing; in checked studies, unresolved V genes explain under half, and the rest has no known cause. V and J calls plus clone size are reproduced from that table; the DNA served to infer D and trimming. In all, the sample holds about 21,000 clones, and 81% of those were seen once. The ten most abundant clones make up roughly 12% of the sample.

Inclusion was restricted to participants for whom at least one PBMC sample before ART initiation and at least two post-ART samples were available. Treatment was received in the United States of America by all participants with HIV. Cryopreserved samples of about 0.95-11 million PBMC were thawed and washed before DNA extraction. At the time of the earliest PBMC sample, participants with HIV were aged between about 20 and 54 years. Each participant contributed PBMC samples from 1-4 timepoints before ART initiation and 2-8 timepoints after ART initiation, with a median of 7 samples. For every participant, serial HIV viral load, CD4+ T-cell count, ART history and demographic data were obtained. Genomic DNA was extracted from unsorted PBMC with a Qiagen kit on a QIAcube, with processing performed in batches of 12 samples. Results the study describes overall, beyond this receptor: ART initiation was associated with a significant increase in TRB diversity, but diversity stayed significantly below transplant donor controls even after long-term ART. Inferences about post-ART repertoire changes are limited because no data were available on ART adherence, viral resistance or therapy changes. The repertoire was dominated across all time points by expanded TRB clones identified before ART initiation, although this dominance was seen to fluctuate and to decrease in many PLHIV after ART. Because pre-ART samples had limited cell numbers, unsorted PBMC were profiled rather than sorted CD4+ and CD8+ T cells. CDR3 length ranges in HIV repertoires were narrower than in controls, and network structure suggested an antigen-experienced repertoire with only a slight naive shift after ART. The samples were dated from about 2004 to 2018, and the ART regimens that were used may be less effective than current ART regimens. Limited PBMC availability meant only the TCR beta chain was sequenced, without alpha chain pairing.

The V gene is TRBV6-6 and the J gene is TRBJ1-3; the D segment cannot be called with confidence. This TCR derives from a man aged 35 to 55 with HIV. The sequenced sample was unsorted PBMCs, obtained 0.1 years before starting antiretroviral therapy. The CDR3 loop reads CASNRGNSGNTIYF. The DNA sequence reads TGTGCCAGCAATAGAGGGAACTCTGGAAACACCATATATTTT.